Following are 6 T cell receptor beta chains from one sample sequenced in a study of CD8+ T cells in alopecia areata. Sequencing relied on a cDNA template that was reverse transcribed from extracted RNA. Here immunoSEQ multiplex PCR was the method, and the copy in TCRdb shows in-frame clones only, minus some. The repertoire includes some 120,000 clones, 45% to 60% of them detected once, and 3.5% to 5.5% sits in the top ten. The sequenced sample was CD4+ T cells sorted from blood, obtained at week 0. The receptors derive from a human donor with alopecia areata.

In its sample, this clone was seen once. The J gene is TRBJ2-1, the V gene TRBV2, with TRBD2 matching over 8 bases. The germline CDR1 and CDR2 sequences are SNHLY and FYNNEI. The length of the CDR3 is 15 residues. Germline trimming cut 6 bases from V and 6 bases from J; bases unmatched to any gene: 10. The DNA for the CDR3 is TGTGCCAGCAGGGAAATCGGGGGGGCGGGCAATGAGCAGTTCTTC. Its protein product is CASREIGGAGNEQFF.

In this sample, this clone turned up a few times. The chain recombines TRBV6-6 with TRBJ1-5, with D uncertain. CDR3 length: 12 residues. The V gene's germline CDR1 is MNHNY and CDR2 SVGAGI (reference sequence). V shed 6 bases and J shed 1 base, with 4 bases lying between them. For the CDR3, the DNA is TGTGCCAGCAGCGGAAGCAATCAGCCCCAGCATTTT. This translates into CASSGSNQPQHF.

Points on this clone: The same CDR3 arises from other DNA sequences in this sample as well. V and J are TRBV5-1 and TRBJ2-5; TRBD2 matches at 7 bases. The CDR3 is 14 amino acids. V trimming: 0 bases; J trimming: 2 bases; junction bases outside the gene matches: 1. Germline-derived CDR1 and CDR2 are SGHRS and YFSETQ. Written as DNA, the CDR3 is TGCGCCAGCAGCTTGGCGGGGGGACAAGAGACCCAGTACTTC. Protein product: CASSLAGGQETQYF.

This clone was counted a single time. V gene TRBV29-1 combines with J gene TRBJ1-2; D gene ambiguous. The CDR3 is made up of 13 amino acids. Trimming took off 3 bases at V and 2 bases at J, with 10 bases between the two ends. The germline CDR1 and CDR2 sequences are SQVTM and ANQGSEA. In nucleotides, the CDR3 is TGCAGCGTTGAGTTCCCCGGGAACTATGGCTACACCTTC. It codes for CSVEFPGNYGYTF.

This clone has more than one count but fewer than ten. The rearrangement joins TRBV6-5 to TRBJ2-5; the D gene is possibly TRBD1 (6 bases). Germline CDR1 is MNHEY and CDR2 is SVGAGI. This CDR3 has 13 residues. Trimming pared 7 bases from V and 0 bases from J, leaving 9 bases between. The CDR3 sequence: CASNGQNQETQYF. As DNA, the CDR3 is TGTGCCAGCAATGGACAGAACCAAGAGACCCAGTACTTC.

This clone has a handful of counts. This chain links TRBV4-2 with TRBJ1-6, with D possibly matching TRBD1 (5 bases). There are 15 residues in the CDR3. V lost 3 bases, J lost 7 bases, and 13 bases lay in between. Germline values: CDR1 LGHNA, CDR2 YNFKEQ. CDR3 protein: CASSQVRQQNSPLHF. CDR3 nucleotide sequence: TGTGCCAGCAGCCAGGTCCGACAGCAAAATTCACCCCTCCACTTT.